This passage covers 18 T cell receptor beta chains from one sample sequenced in a study of OX40 agonist ivuxolimab in advanced cancers. Sequenced by immunoSEQ multiplex PCR; TCRdb stores in-frame clones only, minus some. Of fewer than 25,000 clones detected, 88% appear once; the ten largest clones hold roughly a third. The starting material was CD4+ or CD8+ T cells sorted from blood, obtained in a trial of the OX40 agonist ivuxolimab. The source of these receptors is an adult with an advanced solid tumor such as melanoma, head and neck, liver or kidney cancer.

This chain joins TRBV5-4 and TRBJ2-1; D ambiguous. The CDR3 is made up of 15 amino acids. Trimming pared 5 bases from V and 3 bases from J, leaving 15 bases between. From germline, CDR1 is SGHNT and CDR2 YYREEE (reference sequence). The CDR3 sequence: CASSTPATDYNEQFF. The DNA for the CDR3 is TGTGCCAGCAGTACCCCGGCGACTGACTACAATGAGCAGTTCTTC. Based on the CDR3 plus reference TRBV5-4 and TRBJ2-1, the full variable domain is ETGVTQSPTHLIKTRGQQVTLRCSSQSGHNTVSWYQQALGQGPQFIFQYYREEENGRGNFPPRFSGLQFPNYSSELNVNALELDDSALYLCASSTPATDYNEQFFGPGTRLTVL.

The chain employs TRBV2 and TRBJ2-3; TRBD2 matches 7 bases. CDR3 length: 12 amino acids. The germline V gene has CDR1 SNHLY and CDR2 FYNNEI. V lost 7 bases and J lost 8; bases outside the gene matches: 6. CDR3 sequence reads: CASTRREGTQYF. The DNA for the CDR3 is TGTGCCAGCACCCGGAGGGAGGGTACGCAGTATTTT.

V is TRBV11-3 and J is TRBJ2-5; D could derive from TRBD1 or TRBD2 (5 bases each). V shed 1 base and J shed 2 bases, with 11 bases lying between them. This CDR3 contains 15 residues. The germline V gene encodes CDR1 SGHNT and CDR2 YENEEA. CDR3 residues: CASSLGGDGQETQYF. For the CDR3, the DNA is TGTGCCAGCAGCTTAGGAGGGGACGGGCAAGAGACCCAGTACTTC.

The chain is built from TRBV10-3 and TRBJ1-1, with D perhaps matching TRBD1 (5 bases). Trimming took 6 bases from V and 1 from J, leaving 12 bases between them. Germline CDR1 and CDR2: ENHRY and SYGVKD. This CDR3 is built from 14 residues. The DNA for the CDR3 is TGTGCCATCAGCCCCTTCACAGGGAACACTGAAGCTTTCTTT. Protein: CAISPFTGNTEAFF.

The chain links TRBV5-6 to TRBJ2-2; D perhaps matches TRBD2 (7 bases). With 7 bases removed from V and 7 bases from J, the gap between germline ends came to 11 bases. The germline gives CDR1 SGHDT, CDR2 YYEEEE. The CDR3 length is 12 residues. For the CDR3, the DNA is TGTGCCAGCGGGGGGGCCGTCGGGGAGCTGTTTTTT. Protein: CASGGAVGELFF.

V is TRBV4-1 and J is TRBJ1-1; no clear D gene. V lost 1 base, J lost 0 bases, and 15 bases lay in between. The CDR3 spans 17 residues. Per germline, CDR1 MGHRA and CDR2 YSYEKL. In nucleotides, the CDR3 is TGCGCCAGCAGCCAAGTCATGGAGCGGTCACTGAACACTGAAGCTTTCTTT. Encoded protein: CASSQVMERSLNTEAFF.

This sequence joins TRBV2 and TRBJ1-2; D is perhaps TRBD1 (5 bases). Germline V gene lookup returns CDR1 SNHLY and CDR2 FYNNEI. The V gene lost 5 bases and the J gene lost 5 bases, with 18 bases spanning the gap. The CDR3 has 15 residues. The CDR3 loop reads CASSQNEGVRYGYTF. The DNA for the CDR3 is TGTGCCAGCAGTCAAAACGAAGGGGTGCGTTATGGCTACACCTTC.

DNA of the CDR3: TGTGCCAGCAGTTCTCCCCGGGACGGCTCCTACGAGCAGTACTTC. This gives the protein CASSSPRDGSYEQYF. The V and J genes are TRBV6-5 and TRBJ2-7, with D tentatively TRBD1 or TRBD2 (5 bases each). The CDR3 totals 15 residues. The germline gives CDR1 MNHEY, CDR2 SVGAGI. Trimming took 4 bases from V and 0 from J, leaving 13 bases between them.

V and J are TRBV19 and TRBJ2-4; D might be TRBD1 or TRBD2, each matching 5 bases. The germline V and J ends were trimmed by 4 bases and 3 bases, with 19 bases remaining between them. Germline lookup yields CDR1 LNHDA and CDR2 SQIVND (reference sequence). This CDR3 is 17 amino acids long. CDR3 nucleotides: TGTGCCAGTAGTACCGGGACCCACGTCTCCGGCAAAAACATTCAGTACTTC. It yields the protein CASSTGTHVSGKNIQYF.

The genes are TRBV5-1 and TRBJ2-2; 8 nucleotides agree with TRBD2. After removal of 0 bases from V and 7 bases from J, the junction contained 11 bases not matched to a gene. The CDR3 is 17 amino acids. Germline V gene lookup returns CDR1 SGHRS and CDR2 YFSETQ. CDR3 amino acids: CASSLAGSGGPGGELFF. As DNA, the CDR3 is TGCGCCAGCAGCTTGGCCGGATCGGGGGGGCCAGGCGGGGAGCTGTTTTTT. The full variable domain, rest sourced from reference TRBV5-1 and TRBJ2-2, is KAGVTQTPRYLIKTRGQQVTLSCSPISGHRSVSWYQQTPGQGLQFLFEYFSETQRNKGNFPGRFSGRQFSNSRSEMNVSTLELGDSALYLCASSLAGSGGPGGELFFGEGSRLTVL.

Comment on this clone: The CDR3 end shows no conserved phenylalanine or tryptophan, and so a read error is likely. No DNA is shown, since the ends of the CDR3 on it are uncertain; the CDR3 is the one TCRdb lists. CDR3: CASSLRTAVIL. The chain employs TRBV5-8 and TRBJ1-6. The CDR3 length equals 11 residues, ends included. CDR1 and CDR2 (germline): SGHTS, YDEGEE.

This clone has a single count. The chain links TRBV5-8 to TRBJ2-3; a weak D match, TRBD2 (6 bases). The CDR3 has 15 residues. Trimming shortened V by 7 bases and J by 4 bases, and 19 bases separated the two germline ends. Per germline, CDR1 SGHTS and CDR2 YDEGEE. The DNA for the CDR3 is TGTGCCAGCTCTAGACGAGGAGGGGATGCAGATACGCAGTATTTT. Protein sequence: CASSRRGGDADTQYF. The full variable domain, with the rest looked up from reference TRBV5-8 and TRBJ2-3, is EAGVTQSPTHLIKTRGQQATLRCSPISGHTSVYWYQQALGLGLQFLLWYDEGEERNRGNFPPRFSGRQFPNYSSELNVNALELEDSALYLCASSRRGGDADTQYFGPGTRLTVL.

This clone occurred a few times. The rearrangement links TRBV13 to TRBJ2-2; no reliable D call. Germline CDR1 is PRHDT and CDR2 is FYEKMQ (reference sequence). V gave up 4 bases and J gave up 6 bases, with 3 bases separating them. The CDR3 length is 11 residues. CDR3 bases: TGTGCCAGCAGCTCGTCCGGGGAGCTGTTTTTT. Its translation is CASSSSGELFF.

V gene TRBV28 combines with J gene TRBJ1-1, with 8 nucleotides matching TRBD1. The J segment lost 2 bases and the V segment lost 8 bases, leaving 7 bases of the junction unmatched. This CDR3 comprises 14 residues. Germline CDR1 MDHEN, CDR2 SYDVKM. DNA for the CDR3: TGTGCCAGCCCCCCCCAGGGGGCAAACACTGAAGCTTTCTTT. It codes for CASPPQGANTEAFF.

The V call is TRBV5-1, the J call TRBJ1-5, with D unresolved. Between the trimmed V and J ends, which lost 1 base and 0 bases, there was a span of 8 bases. This CDR3 has 15 residues. Germline assignment: CDR1 SGHRS and CDR2 YFSETQ. The CDR3: CASSLMGYSNQPQHF. In DNA form, the CDR3 reads TGCGCCAGCAGCTTGATGGGGTATAGCAATCAGCCCCAGCATTTT.

This clone was counted once. This chain uses TRBV5-1 with TRBJ1-1, with TRBD1 matching 9 bases. CDR3 length: 15 residues. V was clipped by 4 bases and J by 6 bases; unmatched bases: 10. Germline V gene data show CDR1 as SGHRS and CDR2 as YFSETQ. This CDR3 is CASSRMPGQGSEAFF. DNA for the CDR3: TGCGCCAGCAGCCGAATGCCGGGACAGGGTTCTGAAGCTTTCTTT. Combining the CDR3 with reference TRBV5-1 and TRBJ1-1 gives the whole variable domain KAGVTQTPRYLIKTRGQQVTLSCSPISGHRSVSWYQQTPGQGLQFLFEYFSETQRNKGNFPGRFSGRQFSNSRSEMNVSTLELGDSALYLCASSRMPGQGSEAFFGQGTRLTVV.

V usage is TRBV15 and J usage is TRBJ2-7, with unresolved D. The germline V gene encodes CDR1 LNHNV and CDR2 YYDKDF (reference sequence). V lost 1 base and J 0 bases, leaving 7 bases between the germline ends. CDR3 size: 14 residues. In nucleotides, the CDR3 is TGTGCCACCAGCAGAGCTGCAAGCTCCTACGAGCAGTACTTC. Translation: CATSRAASSYEQYF.

This clone turned up a few times. The chain is built from TRBV19 and TRBJ2-4, with D tentatively TRBD1 (6 bases). Trimming left V 8 bases short and J 3 bases short, with 23 bases between. The CDR3 is 17 residues long. Germline CDR1 is LNHDA and CDR2 is SQIVND (reference sequence). This chain's CDR3 is CASDTGLFGNGKNIQYF. CDR3 DNA: TGTGCCAGTGATACAGGGTTATTCGGTAACGGCAAAAACATTCAGTACTTC.